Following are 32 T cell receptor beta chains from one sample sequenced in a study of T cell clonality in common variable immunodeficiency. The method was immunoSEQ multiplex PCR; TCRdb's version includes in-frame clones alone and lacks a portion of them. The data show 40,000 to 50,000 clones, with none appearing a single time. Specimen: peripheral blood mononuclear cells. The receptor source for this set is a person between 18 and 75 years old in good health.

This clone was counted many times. The chain's CDR3 is CASSPWGGELTDTQYF. CDR3 bases read: TGTGCCAGCTCACCTTGGGGCGGAGAACTCACAGATACG. The chain links TRBV18 to TRBJ2-3, with D perhaps TRBD1 (5 bases). The CDR3 extends 3 residues past the end of the read, so its final part is completed from the germline J gene. V shed 3 bases and J shed 2 bases, with 15 bases lying between them. Germline CDR1 is KGHSH and CDR2 is LQKENI. This CDR3 spans 16 amino acids.

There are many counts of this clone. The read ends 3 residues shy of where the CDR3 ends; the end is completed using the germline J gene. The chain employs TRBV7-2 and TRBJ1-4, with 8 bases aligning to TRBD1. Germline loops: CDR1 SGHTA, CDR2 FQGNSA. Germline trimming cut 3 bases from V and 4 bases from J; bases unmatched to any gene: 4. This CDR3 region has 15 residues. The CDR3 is CASSFRQGLNEKLFF. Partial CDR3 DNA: TGTGCCAGCAGCTTCCGACAGGGGCTTAATGAAAAA.

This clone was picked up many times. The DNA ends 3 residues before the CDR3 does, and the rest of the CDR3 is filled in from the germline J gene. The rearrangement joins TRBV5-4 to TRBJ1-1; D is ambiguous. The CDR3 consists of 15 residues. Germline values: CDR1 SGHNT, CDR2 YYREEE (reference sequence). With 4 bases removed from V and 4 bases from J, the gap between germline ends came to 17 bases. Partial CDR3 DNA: TGTGCCAGCAGCCCCTTCACCCGCCGGGGCACTGAA. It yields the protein CASSPFTRRGTE. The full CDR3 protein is CASSPFTRRGTEAFF.

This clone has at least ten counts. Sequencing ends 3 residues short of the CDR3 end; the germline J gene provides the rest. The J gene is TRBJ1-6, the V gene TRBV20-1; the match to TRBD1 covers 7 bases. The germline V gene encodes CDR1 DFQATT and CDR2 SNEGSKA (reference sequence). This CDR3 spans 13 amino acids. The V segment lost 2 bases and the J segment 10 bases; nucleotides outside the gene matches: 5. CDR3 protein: CSARMDRNSPLHF. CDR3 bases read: TGCAGTGCTAGAATGGACAGGAACTCACCC.

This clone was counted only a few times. The chain's CDR3 is CASTPSGGFKNIQYF. CDR3 DNA (partial): TGTGCCAGTACCCCTAGCGGGGGGTTCAAAAACATT. This rearrangement joins TRBV19 to TRBJ2-4; TRBD2 matches at 11 bases. The sequence runs out 3 residues before the end of the CDR3; the remainder is reconstructed from the germline J gene. The CDR3 runs to 15 residues. The V and J ends lost 7 bases and 3 bases, in that order; junction bases with no gene match: 5. Per the germline V gene, CDR1 is LNHDA and CDR2 is SQIVND (reference sequence). The entire variable domain, with the rest obtained from reference TRBV19 and TRBJ2-4, is as follows: DGGITQSPKYLFRKEGQNVTLSCEQNLNHDAMYWYRQDPGQGLRLIYYSQIVNDFQKGDIAEGYSVSREKKESFPLTVTSAQKNPTAFYLCASTPSGGFKNIQYFGAGTRLSVL.

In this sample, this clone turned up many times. The CDR3 DNA, read in part, is TGTGCCTGGACAGGGGGGTTCTATGGC. Protein: CAWTGGFYG. The whole CDR3 region reads CAWTGGFYGYTF. This sequence joins TRBV30 and TRBJ1-2; TRBD1 agrees at 7 bases. The sequence runs out 3 residues before the end of the CDR3; the remainder is reconstructed from the germline J gene. The V gene end was trimmed by 4 bases and the J gene end by 4 bases; junction bases not matched to a gene: 3. Germline lookup yields CDR1 GTSNPN and CDR2 SVGIG (reference sequence). This CDR3 is 12 amino acids long.

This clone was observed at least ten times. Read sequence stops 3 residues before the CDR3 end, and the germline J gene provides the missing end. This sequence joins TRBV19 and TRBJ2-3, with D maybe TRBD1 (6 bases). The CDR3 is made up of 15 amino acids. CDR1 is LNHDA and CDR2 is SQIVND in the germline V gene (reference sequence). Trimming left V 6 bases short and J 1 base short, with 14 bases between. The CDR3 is CASSHRVTGTDTQYF. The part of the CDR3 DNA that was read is TGTGCCAGTAGCCACAGGGTAACTGGCACAGATACG.

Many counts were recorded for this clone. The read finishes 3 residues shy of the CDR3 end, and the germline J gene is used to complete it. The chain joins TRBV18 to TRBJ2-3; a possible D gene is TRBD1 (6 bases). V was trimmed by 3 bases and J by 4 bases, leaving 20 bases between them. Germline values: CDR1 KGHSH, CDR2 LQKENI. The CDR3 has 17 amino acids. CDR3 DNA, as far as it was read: TGTGCCAGCTCACCCCAGAGGGTATACAGGGTAGCAGATACG. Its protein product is CASSPQRVYRVADT. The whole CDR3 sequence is CASSPQRVYRVADTQYF. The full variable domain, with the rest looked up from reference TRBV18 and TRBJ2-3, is NAGVMQNPRHLVRRRGQEARLRCSPMKGHSHVYWYRQLPEEGLKFMVYLQKENIIDESGMPKERFSAEFPKEGPSILRIQQVVRGDSAAYFCASSPQRVYRVADTQYFGPGTRLTVL.

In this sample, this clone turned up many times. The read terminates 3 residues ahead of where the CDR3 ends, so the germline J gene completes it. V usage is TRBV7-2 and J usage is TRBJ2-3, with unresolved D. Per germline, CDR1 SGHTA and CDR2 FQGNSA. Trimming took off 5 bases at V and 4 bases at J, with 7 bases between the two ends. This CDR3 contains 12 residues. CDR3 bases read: TGTGCCAGCAGCCAACTCTCAGATACG. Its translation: CASSQLSDT. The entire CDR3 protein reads CASSQLSDTQYF.

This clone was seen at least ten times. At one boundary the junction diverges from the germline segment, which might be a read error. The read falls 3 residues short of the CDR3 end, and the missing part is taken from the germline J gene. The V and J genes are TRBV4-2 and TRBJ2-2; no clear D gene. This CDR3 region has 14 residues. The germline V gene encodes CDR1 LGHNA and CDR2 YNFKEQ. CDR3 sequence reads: CASSQKTHTGELFF. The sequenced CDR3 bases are TGCGCCAGCAGCCAAAAGACTCACACCGGGGAG.

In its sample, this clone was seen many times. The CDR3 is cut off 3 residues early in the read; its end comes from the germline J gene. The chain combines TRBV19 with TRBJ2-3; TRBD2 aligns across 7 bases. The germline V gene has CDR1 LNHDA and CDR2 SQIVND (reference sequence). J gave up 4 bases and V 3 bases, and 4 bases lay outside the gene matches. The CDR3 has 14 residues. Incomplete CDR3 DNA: TGTGCCAGTAGTATGGGACTACGTCCAGATACG. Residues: CASSMGLRPDT. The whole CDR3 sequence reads CASSMGLRPDTQYF.

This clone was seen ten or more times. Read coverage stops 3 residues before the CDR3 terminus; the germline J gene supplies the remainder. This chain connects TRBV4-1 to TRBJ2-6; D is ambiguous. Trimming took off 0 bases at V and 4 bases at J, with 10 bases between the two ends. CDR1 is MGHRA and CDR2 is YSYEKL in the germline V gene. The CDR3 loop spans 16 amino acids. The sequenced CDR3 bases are TGCGCCAGCAGCCAAGATCGCGGTTCCGGGGCCAACGTC. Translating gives CASSQDRGSGANV. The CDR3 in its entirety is CASSQDRGSGANVLTF.

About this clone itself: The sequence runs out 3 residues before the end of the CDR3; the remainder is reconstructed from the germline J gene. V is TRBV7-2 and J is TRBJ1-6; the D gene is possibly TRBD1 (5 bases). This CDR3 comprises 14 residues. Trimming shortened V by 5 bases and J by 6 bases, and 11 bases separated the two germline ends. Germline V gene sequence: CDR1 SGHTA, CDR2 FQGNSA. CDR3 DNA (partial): TGTGCCAGCAGCCCGGGACTTCTTAATTCACCC. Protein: CASSPGLLNSP. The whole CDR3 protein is CASSPGLLNSPLHF.

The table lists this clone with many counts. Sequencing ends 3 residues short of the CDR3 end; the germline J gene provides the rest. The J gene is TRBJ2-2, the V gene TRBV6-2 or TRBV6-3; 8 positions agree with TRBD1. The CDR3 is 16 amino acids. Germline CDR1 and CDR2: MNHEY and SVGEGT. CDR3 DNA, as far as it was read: TGTGCCAGCAGCAACCGGGACAGGACCCTTAATGAAAAG. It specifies CASSNRDRTLNEK. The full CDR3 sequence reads CASSNRDRTLNEKLFF.

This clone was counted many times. CDR3 in amino acids: CASSHGTGNNEQFF. Incomplete CDR3 DNA: TGTGCCAGCAGCCACGGGACAGGGAACAATGAG. The chain combines TRBV7-2 with TRBJ2-1; 9 nucleotides align to TRBD1. The read halts 3 residues ahead of the CDR3 end, with the missing end drawn from the germline J gene. Germline V gene sequence: CDR1 SGHTA, CDR2 FQGNSA. This CDR3 has 14 residues. The ends lost 5 bases at V and 5 bases at J; junction bases unmatched: 4.

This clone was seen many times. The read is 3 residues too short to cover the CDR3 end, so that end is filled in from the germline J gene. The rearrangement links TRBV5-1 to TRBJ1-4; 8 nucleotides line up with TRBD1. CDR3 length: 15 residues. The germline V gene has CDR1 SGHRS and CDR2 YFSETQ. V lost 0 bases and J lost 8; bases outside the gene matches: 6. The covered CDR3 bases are TGCGCCAGCAGCTTGGGCGGACAGGGCGGGGAAAAA. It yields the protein CASSLGGQGGEK. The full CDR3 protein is CASSLGGQGGEKLFF.

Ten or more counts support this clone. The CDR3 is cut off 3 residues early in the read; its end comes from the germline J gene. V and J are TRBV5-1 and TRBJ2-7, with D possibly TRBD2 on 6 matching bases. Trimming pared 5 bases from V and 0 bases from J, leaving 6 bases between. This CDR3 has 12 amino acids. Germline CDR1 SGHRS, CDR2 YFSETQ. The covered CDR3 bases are TGCGCCAGCAGGGGGGGCTCCTACGAG. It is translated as CASRGGSYE. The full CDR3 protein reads CASRGGSYEQYF. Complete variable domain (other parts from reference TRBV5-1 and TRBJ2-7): KAGVTQTPRYLIKTRGQQVTLSCSPISGHRSVSWYQQTPGQGLQFLFEYFSETQRNKGNFPGRFSGRQFSNSRSEMNVSTLELGDSALYLCASRGGSYEQYFGPGTRLTVT.

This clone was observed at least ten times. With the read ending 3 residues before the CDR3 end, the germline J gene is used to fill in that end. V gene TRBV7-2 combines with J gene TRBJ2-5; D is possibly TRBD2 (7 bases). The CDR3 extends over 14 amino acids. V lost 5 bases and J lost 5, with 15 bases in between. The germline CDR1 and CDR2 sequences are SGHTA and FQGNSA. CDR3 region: CASSLGGAVETQYF. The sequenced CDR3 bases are TGTGCCAGCAGCCTTGGGGGGGCTGTGGAGACC.

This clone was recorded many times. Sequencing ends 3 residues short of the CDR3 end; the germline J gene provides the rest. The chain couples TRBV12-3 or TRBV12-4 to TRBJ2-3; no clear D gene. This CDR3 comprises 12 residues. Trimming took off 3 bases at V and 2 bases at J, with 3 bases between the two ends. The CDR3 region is CASSFHTDTQYF. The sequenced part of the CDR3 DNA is TGTGCCAGCAGTTTCCACACAGATACG.

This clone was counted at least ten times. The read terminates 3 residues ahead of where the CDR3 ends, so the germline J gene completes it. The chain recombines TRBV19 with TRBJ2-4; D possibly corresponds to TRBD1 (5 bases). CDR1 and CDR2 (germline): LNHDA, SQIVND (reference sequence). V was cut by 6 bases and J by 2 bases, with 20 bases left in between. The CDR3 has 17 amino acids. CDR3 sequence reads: CASSLIATASTKNIQYF. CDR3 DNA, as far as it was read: TGTGCCAGTAGCCTCATCGCGACAGCGTCTACCAAAAACATT.

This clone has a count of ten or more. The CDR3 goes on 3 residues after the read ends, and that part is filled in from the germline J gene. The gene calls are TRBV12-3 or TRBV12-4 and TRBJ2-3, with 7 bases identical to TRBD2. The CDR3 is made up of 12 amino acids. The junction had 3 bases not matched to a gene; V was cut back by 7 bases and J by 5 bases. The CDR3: CASTRGEDTQYF. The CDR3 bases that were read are TGTGCCAGCACCCGGGGGGAAGATACG.

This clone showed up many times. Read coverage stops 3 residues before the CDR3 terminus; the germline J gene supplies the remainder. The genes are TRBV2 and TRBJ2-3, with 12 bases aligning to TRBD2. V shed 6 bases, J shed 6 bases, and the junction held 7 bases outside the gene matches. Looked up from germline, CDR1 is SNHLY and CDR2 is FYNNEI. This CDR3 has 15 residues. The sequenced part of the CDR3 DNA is TGTGCCAGCAGGTTTACTAGCGGGGGGTTTGATACG. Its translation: CASRFTSGGFDT. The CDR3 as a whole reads CASRFTSGGFDTQYF.

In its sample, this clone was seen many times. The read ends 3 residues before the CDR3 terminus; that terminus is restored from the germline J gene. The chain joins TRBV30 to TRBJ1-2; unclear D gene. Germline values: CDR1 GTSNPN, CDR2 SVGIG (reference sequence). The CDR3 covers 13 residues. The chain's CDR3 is CAWSSAGVGGYTF. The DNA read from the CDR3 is TGTGCCTGGAGTAGTGCCGGGGTAGGCGGC.

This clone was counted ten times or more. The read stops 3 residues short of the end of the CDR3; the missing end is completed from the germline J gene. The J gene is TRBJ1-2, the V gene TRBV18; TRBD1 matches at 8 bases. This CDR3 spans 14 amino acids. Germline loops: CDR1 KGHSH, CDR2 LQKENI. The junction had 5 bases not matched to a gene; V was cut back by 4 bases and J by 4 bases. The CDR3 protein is CASSRTGQPYGYTF. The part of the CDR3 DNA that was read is TGTGCCAGCTCACGGACAGGGCAACCCTATGGC.

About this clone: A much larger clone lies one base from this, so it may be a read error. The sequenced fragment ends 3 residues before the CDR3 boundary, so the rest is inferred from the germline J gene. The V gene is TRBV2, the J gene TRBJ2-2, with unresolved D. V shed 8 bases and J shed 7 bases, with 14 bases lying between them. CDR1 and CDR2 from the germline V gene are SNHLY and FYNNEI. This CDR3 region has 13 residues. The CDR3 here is CASAERPGGELFF. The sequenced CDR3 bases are TGTGCCAGCGCGGAGAGGCCGGGCGGGGAG.

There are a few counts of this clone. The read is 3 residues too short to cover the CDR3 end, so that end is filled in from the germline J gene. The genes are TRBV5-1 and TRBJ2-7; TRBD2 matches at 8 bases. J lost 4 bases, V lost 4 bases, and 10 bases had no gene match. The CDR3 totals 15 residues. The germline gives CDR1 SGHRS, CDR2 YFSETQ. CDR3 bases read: TGCGCCAGCAGCCTCCACGGGGGGGCTGGATACGAG. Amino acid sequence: CASSLHGGAGYE. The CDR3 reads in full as CASSLHGGAGYEQYF.

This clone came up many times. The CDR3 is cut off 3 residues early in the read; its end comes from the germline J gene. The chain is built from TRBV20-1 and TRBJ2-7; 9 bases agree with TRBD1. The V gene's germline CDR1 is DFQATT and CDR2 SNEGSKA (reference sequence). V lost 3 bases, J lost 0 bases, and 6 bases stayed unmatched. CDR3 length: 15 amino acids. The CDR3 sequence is CSARSTDRGSYEQYF. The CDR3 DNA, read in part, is TGCAGTGCTAGGTCGACGGACAGGGGCTCCTACGAG.

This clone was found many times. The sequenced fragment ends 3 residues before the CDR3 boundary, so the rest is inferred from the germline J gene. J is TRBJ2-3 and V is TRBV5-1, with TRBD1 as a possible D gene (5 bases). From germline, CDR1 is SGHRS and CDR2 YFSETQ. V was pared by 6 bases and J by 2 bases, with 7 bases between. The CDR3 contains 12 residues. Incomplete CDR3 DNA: TGCGCCAGCAAGGGGTCCACAGATACG. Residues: CASKGSTDT. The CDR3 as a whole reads CASKGSTDTQYF.

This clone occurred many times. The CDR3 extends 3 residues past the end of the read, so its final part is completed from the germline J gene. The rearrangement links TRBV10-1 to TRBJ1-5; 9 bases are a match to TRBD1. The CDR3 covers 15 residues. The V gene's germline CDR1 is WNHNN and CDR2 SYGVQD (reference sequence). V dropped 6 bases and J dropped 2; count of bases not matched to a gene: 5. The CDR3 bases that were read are TGCGCCAGCAGGGGACAGGGTTTGCGCAATCAGCCC. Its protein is CASRGQGLRNQP. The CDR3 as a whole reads CASRGQGLRNQPQHF.

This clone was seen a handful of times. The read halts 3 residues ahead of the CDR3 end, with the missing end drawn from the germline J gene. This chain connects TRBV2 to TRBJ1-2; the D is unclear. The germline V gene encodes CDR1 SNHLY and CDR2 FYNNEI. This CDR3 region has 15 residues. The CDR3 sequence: CASIQVEPAYNDYTF. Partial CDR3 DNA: TGTGCCAGCATTCAGGTCGAGCCGGCCTACAATGAC.

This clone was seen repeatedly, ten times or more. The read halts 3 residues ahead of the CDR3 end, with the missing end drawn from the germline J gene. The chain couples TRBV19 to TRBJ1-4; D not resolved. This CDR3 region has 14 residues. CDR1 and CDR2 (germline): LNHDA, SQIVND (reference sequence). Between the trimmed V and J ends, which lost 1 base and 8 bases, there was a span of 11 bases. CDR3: CASSIGVGGEKLFF. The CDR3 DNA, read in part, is TGTGCCAGTAGTATAGGTGTCGGAGGGGAAAAA.

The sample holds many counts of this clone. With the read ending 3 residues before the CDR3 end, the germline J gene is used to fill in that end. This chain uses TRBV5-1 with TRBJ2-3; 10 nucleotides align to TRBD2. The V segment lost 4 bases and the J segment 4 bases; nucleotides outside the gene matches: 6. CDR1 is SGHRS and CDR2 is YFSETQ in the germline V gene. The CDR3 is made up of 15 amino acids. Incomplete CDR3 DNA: TGCGCCAGCAGCCAGACTAGCGGGCCGTCAGATACG. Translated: CASSQTSGPSDT. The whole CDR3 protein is CASSQTSGPSDTQYF.